This T cell receptor beta chain is drawn from a study of naive and memory T cell subsets. The treatment here: skin biopsy from PPD injection site in Mantoux-positive individual. The library had UMIs added by 3' ligation of an oligonucleotide to TCR cDNA. Amplification of ligated cDNA took four PCR rounds with SP2 and nested alpha and beta constant primers. From the UMI-ligation and nested PCR reads, TCRdb called clonotypes with MiXCR, one entry per CDR3 protein. Of around 33,000 distinct CDR3 sequences in the sample, approximately 6.7% were seen once. The CDR3 runs 13 residues. Trimming left V 3 bases short and J 6 bases short, with 11 bases between. This clonotype was recorded many times.

The chain combines TRBV12-3 or TRBV12-4 with TRBJ1-1, with D possibly being TRBD1 (6 bases). This specimen was skin, taken from a tuberculin skin test site. This TCR was recovered from an adult in good health. CDR3 residues: CASSFGGLAEAFF. Here the CDR3 DNA reads TGTGCCAGCAGTTTTGGGGGCTTGGCTGAAGCTTTCTTT.